The T cell receptor beta chain under discussion was sequenced for a study of beta chain features in type 1 diabetes. Points from the study as a whole: All four CD4+ subsets from Type 1 diabetes patients carried moderately but significantly shorter TCRB CDR3s. Any HLA-type effect on TCRB rearrangement remained unresolved here. More deletions and fewer insertions at VDJ junctions were found in patients with type 1 diabetes.

Comments on this clone: The antigen is not known.

The germline V and J ends were trimmed by 6 bases and 3 bases, with 11 bases remaining between them. Germline values: CDR1 WSHSY, CDR2 SAAADI. This CDR3 is built from 13 residues. cDNA synthesis used the whole RNA isolate, giving expressed TCRB sequences. Sequencing of naive, central memory and regulatory T cell samples gave an average of roughly 3.5 million reads. Sequencing was performed with immunoSEQ multiplex PCR; in TCRdb, only in-frame clones are kept and a portion is missing. The sample consists of about 320,000 clones, roughly 15% of them appearing once. This receptor was taken from a man younger than 40 in good health. The source material was central memory CD4+ T cells from blood. The chain joins TRBV10-2 to TRBJ1-1; D is perhaps TRBD1 (5 bases). CDR3 DNA sequence: TGCGCCAGCAGCCTGAGAGGGGACACTGAAGCTTTCTTT. It encodes CASSLRGDTEAFF.